The entry that follows covers one T cell receptor (beta chain) sequence. Its antigen is as yet unknown. Time point denoted: newly diagnosed GD, antithyroid drugs for less than 3 months. Extracted RNA from PBMCs served as the source of the TCR library. V shed 6 bases and J shed 2 bases, with 19 bases lying between them. Germline CDR1 reads DFQATT; CDR2 reads SNEGSKA (reference sequence). CDR3 length: 15 amino acids. The entry originates in a study of regulatory T cells in long-lasting Graves disease. Notes on the study in general: Whereas more than 950 public clonotypes were shared by new patients, persistent patients shared more, at 2,500 to 3,500.

The authors built TCR beta libraries using iRepertoire HTBI primers and Arm-PCR of CDR3 regions. TCRdb independently ran MiXCR on the multiplex PCR reads; one entry per CDR3 protein. The repertoire holds roughly 510,000 distinct CDR3 sequences, with 15% to 20% as singletons. These data are also associated with another study on T cells in Graves' hyperthyroidism and ophthalmopathy.

The receptor was isolated from a man younger than 35 with Graves disease. The chain combines TRBV20-1 with TRBJ1-2, with D perhaps matching TRBD1 (5 bases). Here the sequenced sample was peripheral blood mononuclear cells (PBMCs), taken at new diagnosis, from a patient treated with antithyroid drugs. In DNA form, the CDR3 reads TGCAGTGCCACACCTAACAGGAGATGGAACTATGGCTACACCTTC. Translation gives CSATPNRRWNYGYTF.